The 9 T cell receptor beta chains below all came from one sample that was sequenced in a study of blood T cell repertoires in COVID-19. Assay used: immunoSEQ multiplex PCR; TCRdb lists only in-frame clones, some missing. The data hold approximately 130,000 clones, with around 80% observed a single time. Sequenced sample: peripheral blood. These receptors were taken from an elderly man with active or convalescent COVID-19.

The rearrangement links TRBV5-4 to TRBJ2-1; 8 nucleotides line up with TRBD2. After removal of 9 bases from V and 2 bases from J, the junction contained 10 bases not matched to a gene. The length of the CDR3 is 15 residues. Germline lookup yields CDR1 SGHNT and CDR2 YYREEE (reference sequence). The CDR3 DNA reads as TGTGCCACCGCGGGGGGAGGGGCCGCCTACAATGAGCAGTTCTTC. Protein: CATAGGGAAYNEQFF.

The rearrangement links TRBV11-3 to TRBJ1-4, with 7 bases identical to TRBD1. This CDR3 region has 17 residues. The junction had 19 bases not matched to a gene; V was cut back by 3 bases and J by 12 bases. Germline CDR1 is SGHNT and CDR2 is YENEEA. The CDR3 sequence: CASSFPGDGGRGRELFF. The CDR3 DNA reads TGTGCCAGCAGCTTCCCCGGGGACGGCGGAAGGGGGCGCGAACTGTTTTTT.

The CDR3 spells CASSTTGSYGYTF. In DNA form, the CDR3 reads TGTGCCAGTAGTACGACAGGGTCCTATGGCTACACCTTC. The V and J genes are TRBV19 and TRBJ1-2; 7 positions match TRBD1. The length of the CDR3 is 13 residues. Germline CDR1 LNHDA, CDR2 SQIVND (reference sequence). V lost 4 bases and J lost 4; bases outside the gene matches: 3.

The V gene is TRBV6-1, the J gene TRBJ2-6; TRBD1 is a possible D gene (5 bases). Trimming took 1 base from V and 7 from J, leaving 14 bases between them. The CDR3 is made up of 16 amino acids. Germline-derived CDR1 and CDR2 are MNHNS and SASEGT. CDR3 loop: CASSEVWGSRANVLTF. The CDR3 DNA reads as TGTGCCAGCAGTGAAGTTTGGGGCTCTAGAGCCAACGTCCTGACTTTC.

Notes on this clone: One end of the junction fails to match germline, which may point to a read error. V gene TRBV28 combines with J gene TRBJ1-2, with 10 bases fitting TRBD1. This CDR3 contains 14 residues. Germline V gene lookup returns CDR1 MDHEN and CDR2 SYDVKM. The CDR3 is CASSRLGQGVGFTF. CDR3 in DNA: TGTGCCAGCAGCCGGCTAGGACAGGGGGTCGGCTTCACCTTC.

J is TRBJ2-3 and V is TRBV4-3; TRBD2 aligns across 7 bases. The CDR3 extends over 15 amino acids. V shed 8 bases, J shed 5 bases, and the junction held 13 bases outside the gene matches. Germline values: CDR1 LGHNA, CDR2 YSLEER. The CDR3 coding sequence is TGCGCCAGCGCCAGGGAGGGGTCGCGCGAAGATACGCAGTATTTT. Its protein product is CASAREGSREDTQYF.

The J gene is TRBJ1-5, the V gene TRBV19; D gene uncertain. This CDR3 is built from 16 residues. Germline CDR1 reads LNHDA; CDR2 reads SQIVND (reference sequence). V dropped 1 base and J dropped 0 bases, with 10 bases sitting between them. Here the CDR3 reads CASSIVGVISNQPQHF. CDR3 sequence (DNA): TGTGCCAGTAGTATAGTGGGAGTGATTAGCAATCAGCCCCAGCATTTT.

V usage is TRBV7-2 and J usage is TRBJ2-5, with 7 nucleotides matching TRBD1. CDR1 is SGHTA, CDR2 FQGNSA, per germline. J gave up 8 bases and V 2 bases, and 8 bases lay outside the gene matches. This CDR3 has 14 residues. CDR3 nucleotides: TGTGCCAGCAGCTTAAGAGAGGCAGGGGGAACCCAGTACTTC. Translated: CASSLREAGGTQYF. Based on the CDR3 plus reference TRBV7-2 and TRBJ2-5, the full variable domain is GAGVSQSPSNKVTEKGKDVELRCDPISGHTALYWYRQSLGQGLEFLIYFQGNSAPDKSGLPSDRFSAERTGGSVSTLTIQRTQQEDSAVYLCASSLREAGGTQYFGPGTRLLVL.

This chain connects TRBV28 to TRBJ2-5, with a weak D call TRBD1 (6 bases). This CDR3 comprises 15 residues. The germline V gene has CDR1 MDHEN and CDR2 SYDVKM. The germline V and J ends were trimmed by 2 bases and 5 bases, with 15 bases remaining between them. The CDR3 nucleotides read TGTGCCAGCAGTTTAAGGGGGAGCCTTGGGGAGACCCAGTACTTC. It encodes CASSLRGSLGETQYF. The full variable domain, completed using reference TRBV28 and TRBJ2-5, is DVKVTQSSRYLVKRTGEKVFLECVQDMDHENMFWYRQDPGLGLRLIYFSYDVKMKEKGDIPEGYSVSREKKERFSLILESASTNQTSMYLCASSLRGSLGETQYFGPGTRLLVL.